Listed below are T cell receptor beta chains from one sample, sequenced in a study of metastatic and nonmetastatic thyroid tumors. MiXCR was used by TCRdb to re-call the PCR reads. This sample yields about 20,000 clones, of which around a third are seen a single time; 11% to 15% belongs to the top ten. Sequenced: blood. The origin of the receptors is a female donor with papillary thyroid cancer or a benign thyroid nodule (not recorded which). Some clones in this sample may be carry-over from other donors' samples. Each CDR3 is given with its conserved first and last residue. D genes are given only for firm matches. Rows may omit the clone size; those that give it use once, few, many or a size class.

>many|TRBV11-2|TRBD1|TRBJ2-3
CATKTGGSDTQYF
TGTGCCACCAAGACAGGGGGCTCAGATACGCAGTATTTT
>many|TRBV9|NA|TRBJ1-2
CASSVATGIGYGYTF
TGTGCCAGCAGCGTAGCTACAGGAATCGGCTATGGCTACACCTTC
>NA|TRBV5-1|NA|TRBJ1-1
CASSLGSNTEAFF
TGCGCCAGCAGCTTGGGCTCGAACACTGAAGCTTTCTTT
>NA|TRBV6-1|TRBD2|TRBJ2-7
CASSDRTSGNGQYYEQYF
TGTGCCAGCAGTGATAGAACTAGCGGGAACGGACAATACTACGAGCAGTACTTC
>many|TRBV27|TRBD1|TRBJ1-1
CASSPHTGGADNTEAFF
TGTGCCAGCAGCCCACACACAGGGGGCGCGGATAACACTGAAGCTTTCTTT
>medium-sized|TRBV13|TRBD1|TRBJ1-1
CASSLDRGRTEAFF
TGTGCCAGCAGCCTTGACAGGGGGCGTACTGAAGCTTTCTTT
>NA|TRBV5-8|TRBD1|TRBJ1-3
CASSLVYRGGGNTIYF
TGTGCCAGCAGCTTGGTGTACAGGGGTGGAGGAAACACCATATATTTT
>NA|TRBV20-1|TRBD1|TRBJ1-5
CSASRTGADNQPQHF
TGCAGTGCTAGCAGGACAGGGGCTGACAATCAGCCCCAGCATTTT
>NA|TRBV7-2|TRBD1|TRBJ2-5
CASSMPGQGETKYF
TGTGCCAGCAGCATGCCAGGACAGGGGGAGACCAAGTACTTC
>medium-sized|TRBV4-1|NA|TRBJ2-1
CASSQKGPSSYNEQFF
TGCGCCAGCAGCCAAAAAGGACCGAGCTCCTACAATGAGCAGTTCTTC
>once|TRBV4-1|TRBD2|TRBJ2-1
CASSPSRSGVSNEQFF
TGCGCCAGCAGCCCGTCGCGAAGCGGGGTCTCCAATGAGCAGTTCTTC
>medium-sized|TRBV4-1|TRBD1|TRBJ1-1
CASRLDRDTEAFF
TGCGCCAGTAGACTAGACAGGGACACTGAAGCTTTCTTT
>medium-sized|TRBV30|TRBD2|TRBJ2-5
CAWSPGTKWETQYF
TGTGCCTGGAGCCCCGGGACTAAGTGGGAGACCCAGTACTTC
>NA|TRBV20-1|TRBD2|TRBJ2-3
CSALLAGDGTQYF
TGCAGTGCTTTACTAGCGGGAGACGGTACGCAGTATTTT
>medium-sized|TRBV20-1|NA|TRBJ2-7
CSARDIDSTSYEQYF
TGCAGTGCTAGAGATATAGACAGTACCTCCTACGAGCAGTACTTC